This TCR beta chain came from a study of T-cell reconstitution after alpha-beta-depleted transplantation in children. This clonotype was seen more than once but under ten times. Preparation of the TCRbeta library involved a method that used unique molecular identifiers. TCRdb fed the PCR reads into MiXCR, producing one record per CDR3 protein. The table lists over 550,000 distinct CDR3 sequences, 8% to 11% of them singletons. V lost 5 bases to trimming and J lost 2 bases; unmatched junction nucleotides: 5. This CDR3 is built from 14 residues. From germline, CDR1 is SGHTA and CDR2 FQGNSA. Sequenced material: PBMCs from the stem cell graft donor, taken from the stem cell graft. This sequence joins TRBV7-2 and TRBJ1-1; TRBD1 matches 7 bases. The receptor was isolated from a human donor who donated a stem cell graft to a child with acute myeloid leukemia. The CDR3 DNA is TGTGCCAGCAGCGCGGACAGGTCCAACACTGAAGCTTTCTTT. It encodes CASSADRSNTEAFF.